This TCR beta chain is drawn from a study of cytomegalovirus exposure and HLA in healthy donors. The V end was cut by 0 bases, the J end by 4 bases, with 13 bases between. CDR3 length: 15 residues. From germline, CDR1 is LNHDA and CDR2 SQIVND (reference sequence). Here immunoSEQ multiplex PCR was the method, and the copy in TCRdb shows in-frame clones only, minus some. The sample includes about 160,000 clones, 65% to 90% of them seen just once. The sequencing sample was made of PBMCs. The TCR originated in a woman aged 18-29 years in good health and CMV-seronegative. V usage is TRBV19 and J usage is TRBJ2-7, with D unresolved. CDR3 sequence: CASSIDLSTLYEQYF. The CDR3, as DNA: TGTGCCAGTAGTATAGATCTATCGACACTTTACGAGCAGTACTTC.